This paragraph covers one T cell receptor (beta chain) sequence. As handled by the study authors: Amplified reference gene primers provided the basis for estimating nucleated cell counts. TCRdb's copy holds only in-frame clones and misses some; the assay was immunoSEQ multiplex PCR. V and J calls plus clone size are reproduced from that table; the DNA served to infer D and trimming. Altogether about 180,000 clones are present, around 83% being singletons, with the ten largest covering approximately 2.9%. This record belongs to a study of blood T cell repertoires in COVID-19. As for the study in general: From the United States, Italy and Spain came samples of acute and convalescent COVID-19. Sources were T cells, B-cell-depleted T cells, or PBMCs; the material itself was cDNA or gDNA.

Trimming cost V 5 bases and J 2 bases, with 7 bases left between them. CDR1 is DFQATT, CDR2 SNEGSKA, per germline (reference sequence). This CDR3 has 11 residues. The sequencing sample was made of peripheral blood. The receptor comes from a woman aged 25-40 years with active or convalescent COVID-19. J is TRBJ2-7 and V is TRBV20-1; D call uncertain. The CDR3 reads CSARDAYEQYF. In nucleotides, the CDR3 is TGCAGTGCTCGTGACGCCTACGAGCAGTACTTC.